A selection of T cell receptor beta chains follows, all from one sample in a study of blood T cell repertoires in COVID-19. Method: immunoSEQ multiplex PCR; TCRdb's copy keeps in-frame clones and lacks some. The sample carries hundreds of thousands of clones, less than 85% recorded once. Sequencing used peripheral blood. These receptor sequences come from a woman between 18 and 29 years old with acute or convalescent COVID-19. The CDR3 runs from the conserved cysteine through the conserved F or W. A D gene is named only where the DNA matches it firmly. Size values are once, few and many counts, or a class for expanded clones, and some rows have none.

clone_size: .
j_call: TRBJ2-2
d_call: .
v_call: TRBV5-6
cdr3_aa: CASSLSWGGDTGELFF
cdr3_nt: TGTGCCAGCAGCTTGTCCTGGGGGGGCGACACCGGGGAGCTGTTTTTT

clone_size: .
j_call: TRBJ2-5
d_call: TRBD2
v_call: TRBV4-2
cdr3_aa: CASSQESTGGGAKTQYF
cdr3_nt: TGTGCCAGCAGCCAAGAATCGACGGGCGGGGGGGCAAAGACCCAGTACTTC

clone_size: few
j_call: TRBJ2-2
d_call: TRBD2
v_call: TRBV28
cdr3_aa: CASSPRSGRPHSGELFF
cdr3_nt: TGTGCCAGCAGCCCCCGTAGCGGGAGGCCTCATAGCGGGGAGCTGTTTTTT

clone_size: .
j_call: TRBJ2-1
d_call: .
v_call: TRBV6-5
cdr3_aa: CASRRAGKVNEQFF
cdr3_nt: TGTGCCAGTCGACGGGCGGGGAAGGTCAATGAGCAGTTCTTC

clone_size: .
j_call: TRBJ2-5
d_call: .
v_call: TRBV29-1
cdr3_aa: CSAPQAETQYF
cdr3_nt: TGCAGCGCCCCTCAGGCGGAGACCCAGTACTTC

clone_size: .
j_call: TRBJ2-3
d_call: TRBD2
v_call: TRBV24-1
cdr3_aa: CATGGGVGTDTQYF
cdr3_nt: TGTGCCACCGGCGGGGGTGTGGGCACAGATACGCAGTATTTT

clone_size: .
j_call: TRBJ1-1
d_call: .
v_call: TRBV5-1
cdr3_aa: CASSLQGSTEAFF
cdr3_nt: TGCGCCAGCAGCTTACAGGGTAGCACTGAAGCTTTCTTT

clone_size: .
j_call: TRBJ2-1
d_call: TRBD1
v_call: TRBV6-2/TRBV6-3
cdr3_aa: CASSLPYGDRENEQFF
cdr3_nt: TGTGCCAGCAGCCTACCATACGGGGACAGGGAAAATGAGCAGTTCTTC

clone_size: .
j_call: TRBJ2-5
d_call: TRBD2
v_call: TRBV11-2
cdr3_aa: CASSLPGWEGQWETQYF
cdr3_nt: TGTGCCAGCAGCCTCCCTGGGTGGGAGGGCCAGTGGGAGACCCAGTACTTC

clone_size: .
j_call: TRBJ2-7
d_call: .
v_call: TRBV6-2/TRBV6-3
cdr3_aa: CASSYLDSPYEQYF
cdr3_nt: TGTGCCAGCAGTTACTTAGATTCCCCCTACGAGCAGTACTTC

clone_size: .
j_call: TRBJ1-2
d_call: TRBD1
v_call: TRBV10-2
cdr3_aa: CASSGTGNLRGYTF
cdr3_nt: TGCGCCAGCAGCGGGACAGGGAATCTTCGTGGCTACACCTTC

clone_size: .
j_call: TRBJ2-7
d_call: TRBD1
v_call: TRBV28
cdr3_aa: CASSFFGTGWNEQYF
cdr3_nt: TGTGCCAGCAGTTTCTTCGGGACAGGGTGGAACGAGCAGTACTTC

clone_size: .
j_call: TRBJ1-6
d_call: TRBD1
v_call: TRBV5-6
cdr3_aa: CASSFDRGDSPLHF
cdr3_nt: TGTGCCAGCAGCTTCGACAGGGGGGATTCACCCCTCCACTTT

clone_size: once
j_call: TRBJ1-4
d_call: .
v_call: TRBV10-3
cdr3_aa: CAISDDSEKLFF
cdr3_nt: TGTGCCATCAGTGATGACAGCGAAAAACTGTTTTTT

clone_size: .
j_call: TRBJ2-1
d_call: TRBD2
v_call: TRBV9
cdr3_aa: CASSKGTSGFNEQFF
cdr3_nt: TGTGCCAGCAGCAAGGGGACTAGCGGCTTCAATGAGCAGTTCTTC

clone_size: .
j_call: TRBJ1-3
d_call: .
v_call: TRBV7-9
cdr3_aa: CASSLAQGYTIYF
cdr3_nt: TGTGCCAGCAGCTTAGCGCAGGGGTACACCATATATTTT

clone_size: .
j_call: TRBJ1-2
d_call: .
v_call: TRBV12-2
cdr3_aa: CASRFWFSGILWHGYTF
cdr3_nt: TGTGCAAGTCGCTTCTGGTTCTCCGGGATTTTGTGGCATGGCTACACCTTC

clone_size: .
j_call: TRBJ1-1
d_call: .
v_call: TRBV19
cdr3_aa: CASRAADISNTEAFF
cdr3_nt: TGTGCCAGTAGGGCGGCGGATATCTCAAACACTGAAGCTTTCTTT

clone_size: once
j_call: TRBJ2-3
d_call: TRBD2
v_call: TRBV18
cdr3_aa: CASSPGRGDTQYF
cdr3_nt: TGTGCCAGCTCACCCGGGAGGGGAGATACGCAGTATTTT

clone_size: .
j_call: TRBJ1-2
d_call: .
v_call: TRBV18
cdr3_aa: CASSPTYATETYGYTF
cdr3_nt: TGTGCCAGCTCACCTACGTACGCTACAGAGACCTATGGCTACACCTTC

clone_size: once
j_call: TRBJ1-2
d_call: .
v_call: TRBV5-5
cdr3_aa: CASSAGNYGYTF
cdr3_nt: TGTGCCAGCAGCGCCGGTAACTATGGCTACACCTTC

clone_size: few
j_call: TRBJ1-3
d_call: .
v_call: TRBV6-5
cdr3_aa: CASSYSGSKGNTIYF
cdr3_nt: TGTGCCAGCAGTTATTCAGGCTCAAAGGGAAACACCATATATTTT

clone_size: .
j_call: TRBJ2-5
d_call: .
v_call: TRBV19
cdr3_aa: CASSIVRQGQETQYF
cdr3_nt: TGTGCCAGTAGTATAGTAAGGCAGGGCCAAGAGACCCAGTACTTC

clone_size: .
j_call: TRBJ2-5
d_call: TRBD2
v_call: TRBV5-1
cdr3_aa: CASSLLAGGQETQYF
cdr3_nt: TGCGCCAGCAGCCTATTAGCGGGGGGACAAGAGACCCAGTACTTC

clone_size: .
j_call: TRBJ2-3
d_call: TRBD2
v_call: TRBV6-5
cdr3_aa: CASSPVAGGTDTQYF
cdr3_nt: TGTGCCAGCAGTCCTGTAGCGGGGGGGACAGATACGCAGTATTTT

clone_size: .
j_call: TRBJ1-1
d_call: .
v_call: TRBV12-5
cdr3_aa: CASGPRGGTEAFF
cdr3_nt: TGTGCTAGTGGCCCTAGAGGAGGCACTGAAGCTTTCTTT

clone_size: few
j_call: TRBJ2-3
d_call: .
v_call: TRBV5-1
cdr3_aa: CASRADTATDTQYF
cdr3_nt: TGCGCCAGCAGGGCGGACACCGCCACAGATACGCAGTATTTT

clone_size: .
j_call: TRBJ2-3
d_call: TRBD1
v_call: TRBV6-5
cdr3_aa: CASLRGQGEGDTQYF
cdr3_nt: TGTGCCAGTCTAAGGGGACAGGGGGAGGGAGATACGCAGTATTTT

clone_size: .
j_call: TRBJ2-3
d_call: .
v_call: TRBV7-8
cdr3_aa: CASSLLARSTDTQYF
cdr3_nt: TGTGCCAGCAGCTTACTCGCCAGAAGCACAGATACGCAGTATTTT

clone_size: .
j_call: TRBJ1-1
d_call: .
v_call: TRBV6-6
cdr3_aa: CASSYDGQYTEAFF
cdr3_nt: TGTGCCAGCAGTTACGATGGACAGTACACTGAAGCTTTCTTT

clone_size: once
j_call: TRBJ1-1
d_call: TRBD1
v_call: TRBV2
cdr3_aa: CAIGVGTGRPEAFF
cdr3_nt: TGTGCCATTGGCGTGGGGACAGGGAGACCGGAAGCTTTCTTT

clone_size: .
j_call: TRBJ2-2
d_call: .
v_call: TRBV5-1
cdr3_aa: CASSQAGRNTGELFF
cdr3_nt: TGCGCCAGCAGCCAGGCAGGGCGCAACACCGGGGAGCTGTTTTTT

clone_size: .
j_call: TRBJ1-5
d_call: TRBD1
v_call: TRBV2
cdr3_aa: CASGDRYSNQPQHF
cdr3_nt: TGTGCCAGCGGGGACAGGTATAGCAATCAGCCCCAGCATTTT

clone_size: many
j_call: TRBJ1-2
d_call: .
v_call: TRBV6-5
cdr3_aa: CASRGDLLYGYTF
cdr3_nt: TGTGCCAGCAGAGGAGACTTGCTCTATGGCTACACCTTC

clone_size: .
j_call: TRBJ1-1
d_call: .
v_call: TRBV2
cdr3_aa: CASSVPSAGVLGEAFF
cdr3_nt: TGTGCCAGCAGTGTCCCCTCGGCAGGGGTCCTGGGTGAAGCTTTCTTT

clone_size: .
j_call: TRBJ2-1
d_call: TRBD2
v_call: TRBV9
cdr3_aa: CASSVGGGTYNEQFF
cdr3_nt: TGTGCCAGCAGCGTCGGCGGGGGGACTTACAATGAGCAGTTCTTC

clone_size: .
j_call: TRBJ1-3
d_call: TRBD1
v_call: TRBV3-1/TRBV3-2
cdr3_aa: CASSQVGQGTGNTIYF
cdr3_nt: TGTGCCAGCAGCCAAGTCGGACAGGGAACTGGAAACACCATATATTTT

clone_size: .
j_call: TRBJ1-1
d_call: TRBD1
v_call: TRBV30
cdr3_aa: CAWSPGQGEAEAFF
cdr3_nt: TGTGCCTGGAGTCCGGGACAGGGGGAAGCTGAAGCTTTCTTT

clone_size: once
j_call: TRBJ1-5
d_call: .
v_call: TRBV30
cdr3_aa: CAWSRSRDTSSNQPQHF
cdr3_nt: TGTGCCTGGAGTCGATCCCGGGACACCTCTAGCAATCAGCCCCAGCATTTT

clone_size: .
j_call: TRBJ1-5
d_call: .
v_call: TRBV27
cdr3_aa: CASSYRVNQPQHF
cdr3_nt: TGTGCCAGCAGTTACAGGGTCAATCAGCCCCAGCATTTT

clone_size: .
j_call: TRBJ1-1
d_call: .
v_call: TRBV6-1
cdr3_aa: CASSELQGRGEAFF
cdr3_nt: TGTGCCAGCAGTGAACTACAGGGTAGGGGTGAAGCTTTCTTT